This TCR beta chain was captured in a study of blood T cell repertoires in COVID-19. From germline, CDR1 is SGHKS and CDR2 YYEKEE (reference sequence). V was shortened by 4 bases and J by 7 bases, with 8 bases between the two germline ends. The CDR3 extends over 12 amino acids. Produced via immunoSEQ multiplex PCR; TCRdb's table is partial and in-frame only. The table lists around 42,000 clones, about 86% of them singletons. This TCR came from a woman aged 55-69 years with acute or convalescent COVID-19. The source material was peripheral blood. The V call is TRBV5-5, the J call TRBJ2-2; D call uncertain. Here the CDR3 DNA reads TGTGCCAGCAGCCGTTCCGGCGGGGAGCTGTTTTTT. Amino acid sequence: CASSRSGGELFF.